The rows below give T cell receptor beta chains drawn from one sample of a study of cytomegalovirus exposure and HLA in healthy donors. TCRdb's table, derived via immunoSEQ multiplex PCR, lists solely in-frame clones and lacks some. In all, the sample yields about 200,000 clones. The source material was PBMCs. The receptors here all came from a girl aged 2-10 years in good health and CMV-seropositive. CDR3s leave out the opening cysteine and the closing phenylalanine or tryptophan.

V gene: TRBV28
CDR3 protein: ASSPPPVAKNIQY

V gene: TRBV6-1
CDR3 protein: ASTSGRGEQY

V gene: TRBV11-2
CDR3 protein: ASSLGHSSSSYEQY

V gene: TRBV13
CDR3 protein: ASSLSGGDSYNEQF

V gene: TRBV5-1
CDR3 protein: ASSQKAGGVTDTQY

V gene: TRBV27
CDR3 protein: ASSSWTGIPQH

V gene: TRBV6-1
CDR3 protein: ASSQEGNFGQF

V gene: TRBV4-1
CDR3 protein: ASSQDFAGGPGELF

V gene: TRBV6-6
CDR3 protein: ASSPGTSGRDEQF

V gene: TRBV10-1
CDR3 protein: ASSQGLNTEAF

V gene: TRBV5-4
CDR3 protein: ASSLTGSSYEQY

V gene: TRBV2
CDR3 protein: ASSETGRGTEAF

V gene: TRBV4-2
CDR3 protein: ASIQQGRTEAF

V gene: TRBV4-1
CDR3 protein: ASSQVGGRGWKNIQY

V gene: TRBV10-3
CDR3 protein: AISVEGEAF

V gene: TRBV6-5
CDR3 protein: ASSYGLQDINEKLF

V gene: TRBV6-1
CDR3 protein: ASSEGGEYNEQF

V gene: TRBV30
CDR3 protein: AWSQRDRSH